A single TCR beta chain is shown here with its context. Antigen specificity is unknown. Naive-designated CD8 cells lacked CD45RO, were positively enriched for CCR7, and omitted terminally differentiated effector memory CD45RA+ cells. This record belongs to a study of shared clonotypes between healthy human individuals. Sequenced by immunoSEQ multiplex PCR; TCRdb stores in-frame clones only, minus some. The repertoire has about 2.2 million clones, 90% to 95% of them found once; the top ten carry more than 1.5%. The CDR3 length is 16 residues. Germline loops: CDR1 SGDLS, CDR2 YYNGEE. The V segment lost 2 bases and the J segment 2 bases; nucleotides outside the gene matches: 5. Points from the study as a whole: In the sorted subsets, rarefaction showed sequencing was incomplete despite large depth.

Sequences were obtained from naive CD8+ T cells from PBMCs. The rearrangement joins TRBV9 to TRBJ2-3, with TRBD2 matching over 10 bases. The sequence was collected from a man aged 18 to 30 in good health. Some clones in this sample may be carry-over from other donors' samples. CDR3 DNA sequence: TGTGCCAGCAGCGTTACCGGACTAGCGGACACAGATACGCAGTATTTT. It specifies CASSVTGLADTDTQYF.